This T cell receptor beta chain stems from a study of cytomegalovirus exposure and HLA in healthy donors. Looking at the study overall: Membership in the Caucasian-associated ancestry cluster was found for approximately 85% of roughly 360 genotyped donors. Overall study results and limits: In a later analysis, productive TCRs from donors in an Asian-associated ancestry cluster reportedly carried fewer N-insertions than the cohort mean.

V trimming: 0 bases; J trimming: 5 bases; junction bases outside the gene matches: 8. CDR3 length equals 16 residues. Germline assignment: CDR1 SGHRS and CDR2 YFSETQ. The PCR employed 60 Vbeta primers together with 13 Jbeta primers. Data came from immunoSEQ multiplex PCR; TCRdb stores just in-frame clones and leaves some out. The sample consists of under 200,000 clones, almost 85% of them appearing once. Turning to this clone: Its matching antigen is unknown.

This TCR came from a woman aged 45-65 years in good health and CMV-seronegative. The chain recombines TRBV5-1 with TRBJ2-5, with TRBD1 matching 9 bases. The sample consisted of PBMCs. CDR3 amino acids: CASSLGAGQGFETQYF. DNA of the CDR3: TGCGCCAGCAGCTTGGGCGCGGGACAGGGTTTCGAGACCCAGTACTTC.